The 7 T cell receptor beta chains in this list originate from one sample, sequenced in a study of blood T cell repertoires in COVID-19. Sequenced by immunoSEQ multiplex PCR; TCRdb stores in-frame clones only, minus some. There are tens of thousands of clones in the sample; 88% occur only once, and about an eighth lies in the top ten. The sample consisted of peripheral blood. These TCRs come from a human donor with active COVID-19. The donor label of this sample is uncertain.

This clone was seen once. The genes are TRBV2 and TRBJ2-1; TRBD1 aligns across 8 bases. The CDR3 length is 13 residues. CDR1 is SNHLY, CDR2 FYNNEI, per germline. V shed 6 bases, J shed 5 bases, and the junction held 3 bases outside the gene matches. The CDR3 sequence is CASRRDRNNEQFF. The CDR3 DNA is TGTGCCAGCAGACGGGACAGGAACAATGAGCAGTTCTTC. The full variable domain, in which reference TRBV2 and TRBJ2-1 provide the parts outside the CDR3, is EPEVTQTPSHQVTQMGQEVILRCVPISNHLYFYWYRQILGQKVEFLVSFYNNEISEKSEIFDDQFSVERPDGSNFTLKIRSTKLEDSAMYFCASRRDRNNEQFFGPGTRLTVL.

The rearrangement links TRBV3-1 (or the pseudogene TRBV3-2) to TRBJ1-3; TRBD1 might be the D (5 bases). The CDR3 sequence is 13 residues long. Trimming left V 0 bases short and J 10 bases short, with 10 bases between. The germline V gene encodes CDR1 LGHDT and CDR2 YNNKEL (reference sequence). The CDR3 nucleotides read TGTGCCAGCAGCCAAGATCTTAGGGGTACCATATATTTT. Translating gives CASSQDLRGTIYF.

V is TRBV5-1 and J is TRBJ1-6; 10 nucleotides match TRBD1. The CDR3 sequence is 15 residues long. The germline CDR1 and CDR2 sequences are SGHRS and YFSETQ. The ends lost 4 bases at V and 7 bases at J; junction bases unmatched: 5. The CDR3 nucleotides are TGCGCCAGCAGCCCTAGGACAGGGGGGAATTCACCCCTCCACTTT. This sequence encodes CASSPRTGGNSPLHF. The full variable domain, with the rest looked up from reference TRBV5-1 and TRBJ1-6, is KAGVTQTPRYLIKTRGQQVTLSCSPISGHRSVSWYQQTPGQGLQFLFEYFSETQRNKGNFPGRFSGRQFSNSRSEMNVSTLELGDSALYLCASSPRTGGNSPLHFGNGTRLTVT.

J is TRBJ2-1 and V is TRBV7-2; D might be TRBD1 (5 bases). The germline V and J ends were trimmed by 3 bases and 0 bases, with 9 bases remaining between them. The germline CDR1 and CDR2 sequences are SGHTA and FQGNSA. The CDR3 consists of 15 residues. The CDR3 nucleotides read TGTGCCAGCAGCTTGATCAGGGCCTCCTACAATGAGCAGTTCTTC. It encodes CASSLIRASYNEQFF.

The V gene is TRBV7-3, the J gene TRBJ2-5; possibly TRBD1 for D (6 bases). The germline V gene has CDR1 SGHTA and CDR2 FQGTGA. V was pared by 3 bases and J by 0 bases, with 26 bases between. This CDR3 is 20 amino acids long. The CDR3 nucleotides read TGTGCCAGCAGCTTGGTCAACCGGGACACCTTTTGTTTGTACCAAGAGACCCAGTACTTC. It encodes CASSLVNRDTFCLYQETQYF.

The chain joins TRBV2 to TRBJ1-4, with no clear D. The length of the CDR3 is 14 residues. V dropped 3 bases and J dropped 8 bases, with 13 bases sitting between them. Germline values: CDR1 SNHLY, CDR2 FYNNEI. The CDR3 reads CASSELGGEEKLFF. In DNA, the CDR3 is TGTGCCAGCAGTGAGTTAGGAGGTGAAGAAAAACTGTTTTTT.

This clone was seen a handful of times. The chain joins TRBV7-2 to TRBJ2-5; 7 nucleotides align to TRBD1. Per the germline V gene, CDR1 is SGHTA and CDR2 is FQGNSA. J was trimmed by 4 bases and V by 6 bases; bases with no gene match: 5. CDR3 length equals 13 residues. CDR3 DNA sequence: TGTGCCAGCAGTTACAGGGGTAGAGAGACCCAGTACTTC. Translation gives CASSYRGRETQYF.